The 14 T cell receptor beta chains reported below all come from one sample, sequenced in a study of blood T cell repertoires in COVID-19. Generated by immunoSEQ multiplex PCR, the TCRdb table keeps only in-frame clones and is missing some. The repertoire holds 150,000 to 200,000 clones, with approximately 83% as singletons. The sample comprised PBMCs or T cells enriched from blood (not recorded which). Receptors originate from a woman aged 60-75 years who had recovered from COVID-19.

The chain couples TRBV7-3 to TRBJ1-1; 10 nucleotides match TRBD1. Unmatched junction bases numbered 3, after V lost 5 bases and J lost 3 bases. The CDR3 runs 14 residues. The germline gives CDR1 SGHTA, CDR2 FQGTGA. The CDR3 coding sequence is TGTGCCAGCAGCCAGGGGACAGGGGACACTGAAGCTTTCTTT. Amino acid sequence: CASSQGTGDTEAFF.

The rearrangement uses TRBV3-1 (or the pseudogene TRBV3-2) and TRBJ2-7, with D maybe TRBD1 (5 bases). From germline, CDR1 is LGHDT and CDR2 YNNKEL (reference sequence). V dropped 3 bases and J dropped 5 bases, with 14 bases sitting between them. The CDR3 has 14 amino acids. The CDR3 DNA reads TGTGCCAGCAGCCAGGTAGGGGATATGAACGAGCAGTACTTC. The encoded protein is CASSQVGDMNEQYF.

This chain joins TRBV19 and TRBJ1-2, with D maybe TRBD1 (5 bases). Germline loops: CDR1 LNHDA, CDR2 SQIVND (reference sequence). The V and J ends lost 4 bases and 1 base respectively, with 7 bases between them. The CDR3 has 13 amino acids. This chain's CDR3 is CASSTQDNYGYTF. The CDR3 DNA sequence: TGTGCCAGTAGTACACAGGATAACTATGGCTACACCTTC.

The chain links TRBV9 to TRBJ2-1; 10 bases are shared with TRBD2. The CDR3 length is 15 residues. CDR1 is SGDLS and CDR2 is YYNGEE in the germline V gene. V dropped 3 bases and J dropped 7; count of bases not matched to a gene: 7. Here the CDR3 reads CASSEASGGGNEQFF. The CDR3 region has the DNA TGTGCCAGCAGCGAGGCTAGCGGGGGAGGTAATGAGCAGTTCTTC.

This rearrangement joins TRBV3-1 (or the pseudogene TRBV3-2) to TRBJ2-3, with 11 bases matching TRBD2. The V and J ends lost 0 bases and 5 bases, in that order; junction bases with no gene match: 4. Looked up from germline, CDR1 is LGHDT and CDR2 is YNNKEL (reference sequence). The length of the CDR3 is 16 residues. In DNA, the CDR3 is TGTGCCAGCAGCCAAGAGAGACTAGCGGGGATAGATACGCAGTATTTT. Protein: CASSQERLAGIDTQYF.

The count of this clone is one. The V gene is TRBV20-1, the J gene TRBJ2-7; a weak D match, TRBD2 (5 bases). The CDR3 sequence is 11 residues long. Germline V gene lookup returns CDR1 DFQATT and CDR2 SNEGSKA (reference sequence). V lost 6 bases and J lost 4, with 10 bases in between. CDR3 region: CSAPEGYEQYF. The CDR3 DNA is TGCAGTGCCCCCGAGGGTTACGAGCAGTACTTC.

The table lists this clone with a few counts. The V and J genes are TRBV5-5 and TRBJ1-1; a weak D match, TRBD1 (5 bases). V was cut by 4 bases and J by 5 bases, with 12 bases left in between. The CDR3 runs 13 residues. Germline lookup yields CDR1 SGHKS and CDR2 YYEKEE (reference sequence). CDR3 protein: CASSRNGGTEAFF. The DNA of the CDR3 is TGTGCCAGCAGCCGTAACGGGGGTACTGAAGCTTTCTTT.

This chain uses TRBV5-6 with TRBJ1-2; D not certain. Trimming pared 1 base from V and 4 bases from J, leaving 11 bases between. Germline CDR1 is SGHDT and CDR2 is YYEEEE. The CDR3 is made up of 14 amino acids. The CDR3 is CASSLSRGPYGYTF. CDR3 coding DNA: TGTGCCAGCAGCTTGTCACGAGGGCCCTATGGCTACACCTTC.

The chain couples TRBV7-9 to TRBJ2-3; 9 bases are a match to TRBD2. This CDR3 contains 16 residues. Unmatched junction bases numbered 8, after V lost 2 bases and J lost 5 bases. CDR1 is SEHNR, CDR2 FQNEAQ, per germline (reference sequence). CDR3 amino acids: CASSLPAGGRVDTQYF. The CDR3 region has the DNA TGTGCCAGCAGCTTACCGGCGGGGGGGCGGGTAGATACGCAGTATTTT.

This chain uses TRBV4-1 with TRBJ2-1, with TRBD2 matching 13 bases. Trimming cost V 5 bases and J 4 bases; bases outside gene matches: 5. The CDR3 consists of 16 residues. CDR1 MGHRA and CDR2 YSYEKL come from the germline V gene. This CDR3 reads CASSKGLAGRYNEQFF. CDR3 DNA: TGCGCCAGCAGCAAGGGACTAGCGGGAAGGTACAATGAGCAGTTCTTC.

This chain uses TRBV19 with TRBJ2-3; 8 nucleotides agree with TRBD2. Germline V gene sequence: CDR1 LNHDA, CDR2 SQIVND (reference sequence). Trimming cost V 6 bases and J 0 bases; bases outside gene matches: 5. The CDR3 is 15 residues long. CDR3 nucleotides: TGTGCCAGTAGACTGCGGGAGGCCAGCACAGATACGCAGTATTTT. Translating gives CASRLREASTDTQYF.

The chain combines TRBV20-1 with TRBJ2-1; unclear D gene. The CDR3 sequence is 11 residues long. CDR1 is DFQATT, CDR2 SNEGSKA, per germline (reference sequence). Trimming left V 3 bases short and J 10 bases short, with 10 bases between. The CDR3 DNA reads as TGCAGTGCTAGTCGTCTAGACGAGCAGTTCTTC. Its translation: CSASRLDEQFF.

The V and J genes are TRBV28 and TRBJ2-7; D is unclear. Trimming removed 2 bases at V and 1 base at J, with 12 bases between. The CDR3 runs to 15 residues. CDR1 and CDR2 (germline): MDHEN, SYDVKM. CDR3 amino acids: CASSLPGSPSYEQYF. As DNA, the CDR3 is TGTGCCAGCAGTTTACCGGGTTCGCCTTCCTACGAGCAGTACTTC.

The rearrangement joins TRBV5-1 to TRBJ2-1; 9 bases agree with TRBD2. CDR3 size: 15 residues. V was clipped by 0 bases and J by 4 bases; unmatched bases: 2. CDR1 is SGHRS and CDR2 is YFSETQ in the germline V gene. CDR3 nucleotides: TGCGCCAGCAGCTTGGGCAGCGGGAGGTACAATGAGCAGTTCTTC. Translation: CASSLGSGRYNEQFF.